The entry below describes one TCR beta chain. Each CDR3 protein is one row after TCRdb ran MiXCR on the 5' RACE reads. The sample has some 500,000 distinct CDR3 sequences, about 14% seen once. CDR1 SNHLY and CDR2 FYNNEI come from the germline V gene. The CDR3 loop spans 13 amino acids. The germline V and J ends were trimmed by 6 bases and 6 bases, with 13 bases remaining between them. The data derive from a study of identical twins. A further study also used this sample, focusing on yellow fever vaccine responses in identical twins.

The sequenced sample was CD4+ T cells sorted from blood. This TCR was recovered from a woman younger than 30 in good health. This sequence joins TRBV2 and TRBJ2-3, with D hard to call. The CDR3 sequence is CASSEMRWDTQYF. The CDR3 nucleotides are TGTGCCAGCAGCGAAATGAGGTGGGATACGCAGTATTTT.